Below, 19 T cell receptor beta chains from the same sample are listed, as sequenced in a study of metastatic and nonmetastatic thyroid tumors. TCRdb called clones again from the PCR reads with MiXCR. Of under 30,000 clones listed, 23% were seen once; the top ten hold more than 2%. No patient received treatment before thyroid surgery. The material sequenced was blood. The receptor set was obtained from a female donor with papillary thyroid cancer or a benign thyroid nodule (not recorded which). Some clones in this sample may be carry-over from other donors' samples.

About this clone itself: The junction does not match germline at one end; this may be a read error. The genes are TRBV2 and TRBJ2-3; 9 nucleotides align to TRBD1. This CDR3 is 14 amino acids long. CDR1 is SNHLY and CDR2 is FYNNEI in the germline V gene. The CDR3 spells CASRGQGVGYTQYF. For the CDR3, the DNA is TGTGCCAGCAGGGGACAGGGAGTGGGGTATACACAGTATTTT. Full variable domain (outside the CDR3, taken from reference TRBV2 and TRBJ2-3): EPEVTQTPSHQVTQMGQEVILRCVPISNHLYFYWYRQILGQKVEFLVSFYNNEISEKSEIFDDQFSVERPDGSNFTLKIRSTKLEDSAMYFCASRGQGVGYTQYFGPGTRLTVL.

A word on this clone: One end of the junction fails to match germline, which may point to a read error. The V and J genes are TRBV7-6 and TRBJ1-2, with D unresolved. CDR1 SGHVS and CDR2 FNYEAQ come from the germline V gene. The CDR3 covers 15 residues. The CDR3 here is CASSLGTVPGWGYTF. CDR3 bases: TGTGCGAGCAGCTTAGGTACAGTCCCAGGTTGGGGCTACACCTTC.

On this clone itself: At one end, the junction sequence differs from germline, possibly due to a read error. The CDR3 is CASSFGSQGDYNEQVF. The CDR3 DNA reads as TGTGCCAGCAGCTTTGGGAGCCAGGGGGACTACAATGAGCAGGTCTTC. The J gene is TRBJ2-1, the V gene TRBV11-2, with D perhaps assigned TRBD1 or TRBD2 (7 bases each). This CDR3 region has 16 residues. CDR1 and CDR2 from the germline V gene are SGHAT and FQNNGV.

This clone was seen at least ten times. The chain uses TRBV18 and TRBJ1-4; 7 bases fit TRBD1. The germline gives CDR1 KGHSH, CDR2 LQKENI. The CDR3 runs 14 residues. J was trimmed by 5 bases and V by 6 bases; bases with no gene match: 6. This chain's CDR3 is CASSPGRGNEKLFF. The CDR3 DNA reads TGTGCCAGCTCTCCGGGCAGGGGGAATGAAAAACTGTTTTTT.

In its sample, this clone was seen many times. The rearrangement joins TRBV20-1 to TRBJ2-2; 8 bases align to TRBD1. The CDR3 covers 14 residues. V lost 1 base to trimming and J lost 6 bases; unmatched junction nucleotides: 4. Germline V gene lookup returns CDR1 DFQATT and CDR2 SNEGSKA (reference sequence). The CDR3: CSARVQGDSGELFF. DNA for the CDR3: TGCAGTGCTAGAGTACAGGGGGATTCCGGGGAGCTGTTTTTT.

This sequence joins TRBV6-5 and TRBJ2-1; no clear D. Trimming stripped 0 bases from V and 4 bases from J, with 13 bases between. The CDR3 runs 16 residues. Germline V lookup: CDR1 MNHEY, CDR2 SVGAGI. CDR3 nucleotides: TGTGCCAGCAGTTACTCGGCGGCTGTAGGGTACAATGAGCAGTTCTTC. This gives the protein CASSYSAAVGYNEQFF.

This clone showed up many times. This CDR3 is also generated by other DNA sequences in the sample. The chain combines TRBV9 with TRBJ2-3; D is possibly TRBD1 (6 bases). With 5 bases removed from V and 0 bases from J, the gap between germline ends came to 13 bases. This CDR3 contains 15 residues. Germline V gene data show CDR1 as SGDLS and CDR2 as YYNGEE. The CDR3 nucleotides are TGTGCCAGCAGGTACCGGGACACTAGCACAGATACGCAGTATTTT. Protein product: CASRYRDTSTDTQYF.

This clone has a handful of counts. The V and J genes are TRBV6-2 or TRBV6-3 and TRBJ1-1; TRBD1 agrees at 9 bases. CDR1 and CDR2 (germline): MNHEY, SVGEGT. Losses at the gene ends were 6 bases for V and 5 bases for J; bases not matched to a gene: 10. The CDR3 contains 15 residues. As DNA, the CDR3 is TGTGCCAGCAGGTACATGGGACAGGGAGGGACTGAAGCTTTCTTT. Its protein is CASRYMGQGGTEAFF.

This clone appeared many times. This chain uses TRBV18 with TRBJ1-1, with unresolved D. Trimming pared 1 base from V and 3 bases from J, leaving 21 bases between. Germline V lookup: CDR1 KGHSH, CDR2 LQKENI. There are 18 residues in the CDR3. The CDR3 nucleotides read TGTGCCAGCTCACCACAGACGGGATCGGCCCTGACTCACACTGAAGCTTTCTTT. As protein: CASSPQTGSALTHTEAFF.

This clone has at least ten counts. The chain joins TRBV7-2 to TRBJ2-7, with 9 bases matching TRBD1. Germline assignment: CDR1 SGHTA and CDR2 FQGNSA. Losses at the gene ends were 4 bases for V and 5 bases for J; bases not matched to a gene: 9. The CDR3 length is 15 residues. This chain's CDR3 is CASSSGQGNHDEQYF. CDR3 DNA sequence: TGTGCCAGCAGCTCCGGACAGGGGAACCACGACGAGCAGTACTTC.

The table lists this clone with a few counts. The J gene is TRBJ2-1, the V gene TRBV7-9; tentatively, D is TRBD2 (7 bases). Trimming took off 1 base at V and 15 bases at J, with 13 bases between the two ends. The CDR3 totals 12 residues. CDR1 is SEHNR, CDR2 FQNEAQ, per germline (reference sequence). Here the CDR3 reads CASSLVGGLTFF. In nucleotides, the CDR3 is TGTGCCAGCAGCTTAGTGGGGGGGCTAACGTTCTTC.

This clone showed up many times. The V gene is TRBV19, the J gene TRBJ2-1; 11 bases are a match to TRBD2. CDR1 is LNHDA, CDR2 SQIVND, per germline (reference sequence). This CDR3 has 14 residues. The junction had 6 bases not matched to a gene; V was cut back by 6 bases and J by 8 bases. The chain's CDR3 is CASRLAGGSHEQFF. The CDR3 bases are TGTGCCAGTAGGCTAGCGGGAGGTAGCCATGAGCAGTTCTTC.

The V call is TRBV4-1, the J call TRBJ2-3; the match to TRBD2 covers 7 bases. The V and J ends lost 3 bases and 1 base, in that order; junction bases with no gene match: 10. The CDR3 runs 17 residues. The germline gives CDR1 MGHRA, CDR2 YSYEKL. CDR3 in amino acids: CASSQQDGREGTDTQYF. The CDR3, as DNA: TGCGCCAGCAGCCAGCAGGATGGGAGGGAGGGCACAGATACGCAGTATTTT.

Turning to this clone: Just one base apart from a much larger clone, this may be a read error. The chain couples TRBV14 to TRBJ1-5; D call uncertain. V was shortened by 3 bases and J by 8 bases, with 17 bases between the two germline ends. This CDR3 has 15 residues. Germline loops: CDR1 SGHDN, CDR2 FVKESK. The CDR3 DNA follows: TGTGCCAGCAGCCATTGCCTACCCGGCAAAAAGCCCCAGCATTTT. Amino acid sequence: CASSHCLPGKKPQHF.

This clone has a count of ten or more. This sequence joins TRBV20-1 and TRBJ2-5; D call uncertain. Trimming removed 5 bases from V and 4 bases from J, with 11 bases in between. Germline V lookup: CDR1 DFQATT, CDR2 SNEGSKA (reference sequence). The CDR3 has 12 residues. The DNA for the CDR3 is TGCAGTGCTGCTATGCTTTTAGAGACCCAGTACTTC. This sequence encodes CSAAMLLETQYF.

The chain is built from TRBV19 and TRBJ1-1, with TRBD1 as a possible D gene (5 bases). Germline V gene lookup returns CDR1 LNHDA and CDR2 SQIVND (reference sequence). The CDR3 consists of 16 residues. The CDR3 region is CSSSIGSGPPNTEAFF. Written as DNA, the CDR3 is TGTTCGAGTAGTATAGGATCGGGACCTCCCAACACTGAAGCTTTCTTT.

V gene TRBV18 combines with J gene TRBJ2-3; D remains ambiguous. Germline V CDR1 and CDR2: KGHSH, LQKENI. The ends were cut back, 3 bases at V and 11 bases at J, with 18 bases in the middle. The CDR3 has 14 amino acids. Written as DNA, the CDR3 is TGTGCCAGCTCACCTCCTAACCTACCCTACGAGCAGTATTTT. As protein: CASSPPNLPYEQYF.

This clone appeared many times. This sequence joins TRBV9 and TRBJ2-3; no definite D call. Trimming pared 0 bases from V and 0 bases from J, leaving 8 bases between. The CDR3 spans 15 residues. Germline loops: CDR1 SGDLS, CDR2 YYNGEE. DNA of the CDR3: TGTGCCAGCAGCGTAGGTTCCAAGAGCACAGATACGCAGTATTTT. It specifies CASSVGSKSTDTQYF.

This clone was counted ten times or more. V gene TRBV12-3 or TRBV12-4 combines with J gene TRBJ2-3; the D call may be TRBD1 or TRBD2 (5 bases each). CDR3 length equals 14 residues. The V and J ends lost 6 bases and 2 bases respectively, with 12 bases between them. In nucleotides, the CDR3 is TGTGCCAGCAGGAAGGGACGTGACACAGATACGCAGTATTTT. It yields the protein CASRKGRDTDTQYF.